This is a list of T cell receptor beta chains from one sample in a study of blood T cell repertoires in COVID-19. The protocol was immunoSEQ multiplex PCR, while the TCRdb copy is restricted to in-frame clones and leaves out a portion. The table shows approximately 430,000 clones, with roughly 88% occurring only once. The material sequenced was peripheral blood. The receptors shown here come from a woman in her 30s with active or convalescent COVID-19. The CDR3 runs from the conserved cysteine through the conserved F or W. The D gene is left open where the match is weak. For some rows the clone size is stated as once, few or many, or as a class when expanded; others skip it.

j_call: TRBJ1-3; v_call: TRBV19; cdr3_length: 14; clone_size: -; d_call: -; cdr3_nt: TGTGCCAGTAGTACCGGGGTCTCTGGAAACACCATATATTTT; cdr3_aa: CASSTGVSGNTIYF
j_call: TRBJ1-1; v_call: TRBV6-5; cdr3_length: 14; clone_size: -; d_call: TRBD1; cdr3_nt: TGTGCCAGCAGCAACGAGGGGGCCTCCGCTGAAGCTTTCTTT; cdr3_aa: CASSNEGASAEAFF
j_call: TRBJ2-7; v_call: TRBV27; cdr3_length: 15; clone_size: -; d_call: TRBD2; cdr3_nt: TGTGCCAGCAGTTTACAACCGGGAGGGCCCAACGAGCAGTACTTC; cdr3_aa: CASSLQPGGPNEQYF
j_call: TRBJ1-5; v_call: TRBV4-1; cdr3_length: 17; clone_size: -; d_call: TRBD1; cdr3_nt: TGCGCCAGCAGCCCCCTGCCCGGACAGGGAAACAATCAGCCCCAGCATTTT; cdr3_aa: CASSPLPGQGNNQPQHF
j_call: TRBJ1-3; v_call: TRBV25-1; cdr3_length: 12; clone_size: few; d_call: -; cdr3_nt: TGTGCCAGCCTGGGGCGGCGAGCCACCATATATTTT; cdr3_aa: CASLGRRATIYF
j_call: TRBJ1-6; v_call: TRBV10-2; cdr3_length: 16; clone_size: -; d_call: TRBD1; cdr3_nt: TGCGCCAGCAGGGGGACAGGGGACTCCTATAATTCACCCCTCCACTTT; cdr3_aa: CASRGTGDSYNSPLHF
j_call: TRBJ1-1; v_call: TRBV7-8; cdr3_length: 15; clone_size: few; d_call: TRBD1; cdr3_nt: TGTGCCAGCAGCCTTCGACAGGGGGCGAACACTGAAGCTTTCTTT; cdr3_aa: CASSLRQGANTEAFF
j_call: TRBJ2-1; v_call: TRBV5-6; cdr3_length: 15; clone_size: -; d_call: -; cdr3_nt: TGTGCCAGCAGCTTGGGGGCAGTATCCTACAATGAGCAGTTCTTC; cdr3_aa: CASSLGAVSYNEQFF
j_call: TRBJ1-4; v_call: TRBV29-1; cdr3_length: 17; clone_size: -; d_call: -; cdr3_nt: TGCAGCGCCCACCCGATTAAATCAGGGCAGGCTAATGAAAAACTGTTTTTT; cdr3_aa: CSAHPIKSGQANEKLFF
j_call: TRBJ2-3; v_call: TRBV19; cdr3_length: 16; clone_size: -; d_call: -; cdr3_nt: TGTGCCAGTAGTATCGCGAATGGGGGGAGCACAGATACGCAGTATTTT; cdr3_aa: CASSIANGGSTDTQYF
j_call: TRBJ1-2; v_call: TRBV5-8; cdr3_length: 14; clone_size: -; d_call: TRBD1; cdr3_nt: TGTGCCAGCATCTGGGACAGGGGGCTGTATGGCTACACCTTC; cdr3_aa: CASIWDRGLYGYTF
j_call: TRBJ2-2; v_call: TRBV13; cdr3_length: 17; clone_size: -; d_call: TRBD2; cdr3_nt: TGTGCCAGCAGCTTAGGGCCTAGCGGGATTAACACCGGGGAGCTGTTTTTT; cdr3_aa: CASSLGPSGINTGELFF
j_call: TRBJ1-2; v_call: TRBV6-5; cdr3_length: 13; clone_size: -; d_call: -; cdr3_nt: TGTGCCAGCACAACTCCAGGGAACTATGGCTACACCTTC; cdr3_aa: CASTTPGNYGYTF
j_call: TRBJ2-1; v_call: TRBV10-1; cdr3_length: 15; clone_size: -; d_call: TRBD2; cdr3_nt: TGCGCCAGCAGCGCGGGGGGGCTAGGCTACAATGAGCAGTTCTTC; cdr3_aa: CASSAGGLGYNEQFF
j_call: TRBJ1-2; v_call: TRBV6-5; cdr3_length: 15; clone_size: -; d_call: -; cdr3_nt: TGTGCCAGCAGTTATGGGCCAATTTCTAACTATGGCTACACCTTC; cdr3_aa: CASSYGPISNYGYTF
j_call: TRBJ1-2; v_call: TRBV5-6; cdr3_length: 14; clone_size: -; d_call: TRBD1; cdr3_nt: TGTGCCAGCAGCCGACAGGGCCCTAACTATGGCTACACCTTC; cdr3_aa: CASSRQGPNYGYTF
j_call: TRBJ2-1; v_call: TRBV7-7; cdr3_length: 13; clone_size: -; d_call: -; cdr3_nt: TGTGCCAGCAGCTTAGTACCGGGGAATGAGCAGTTCTTC; cdr3_aa: CASSLVPGNEQFF
j_call: TRBJ2-2; v_call: TRBV30; cdr3_length: 15; clone_size: -; d_call: TRBD1; cdr3_nt: TGTGCCTGGAGTAACCGGGACAGGGGGCGCGGGGAGCTGTTTTTT; cdr3_aa: CAWSNRDRGRGELFF
j_call: TRBJ1-2; v_call: TRBV10-3; cdr3_length: 14; clone_size: -; d_call: TRBD1; cdr3_nt: TGTGCCATCAAGTCGACAGGGGTCGACTATGGCTACACCTTC; cdr3_aa: CAIKSTGVDYGYTF
j_call: TRBJ1-6; v_call: TRBV3-1/TRBV3-2; cdr3_length: 15; clone_size: -; d_call: TRBD1; cdr3_nt: TGTGCCAGCAGCCAGGGACAGGGGAGAAATTCACCCCTCCACTTT; cdr3_aa: CASSQGQGRNSPLHF
j_call: TRBJ1-1; v_call: TRBV29-1; cdr3_length: 14; clone_size: -; d_call: -; cdr3_nt: TGCAGCGTTGAAGATGGGCAGCAAAACACTGAAGCTTTCTTT; cdr3_aa: CSVEDGQQNTEAFF
j_call: TRBJ2-7; v_call: TRBV6-1; cdr3_length: 15; clone_size: -; d_call: -; cdr3_nt: TGTGCCAGCAGTGAACGAGTCCGTGGGCCCTACGAGCAGTACTTC; cdr3_aa: CASSERVRGPYEQYF
j_call: TRBJ2-7; v_call: TRBV6-5; cdr3_length: 13; clone_size: once; d_call: -; cdr3_nt: TGTGCCAGCAGTTCACCCCCCAGCTACGAGCAGTACTTC; cdr3_aa: CASSSPPSYEQYF
j_call: TRBJ1-2; v_call: TRBV15; cdr3_length: 17; clone_size: -; d_call: TRBD1; cdr3_nt: TGTGCCACCAGCAGAGGGGCGGGAACAGGGGGCATTTATGGCTACACCTTC; cdr3_aa: CATSRGAGTGGIYGYTF
j_call: TRBJ2-5; v_call: TRBV10-3; cdr3_length: 17; clone_size: -; d_call: -; cdr3_nt: TGTGCCATCAGTGAGTTAGGGGCGCCGAAGGCCAAGGGGACCCAGTACTTC; cdr3_aa: CAISELGAPKAKGTQYF
j_call: TRBJ2-1; v_call: TRBV13; cdr3_length: 14; clone_size: once; d_call: -; cdr3_nt: TGTGCCAGCAGTCCCCGGAGTGAGGCGCGTTGGCAGTTCTTC; cdr3_aa: CASSPRSEARWQFF
j_call: TRBJ2-3; v_call: TRBV2; cdr3_length: 15; clone_size: -; d_call: TRBD1; cdr3_nt: TGTGCCAGCAGGGAGACAGGGTTGGGCACAGATACGCAGTATTTT; cdr3_aa: CASRETGLGTDTQYF
j_call: TRBJ1-2; v_call: TRBV29-1; cdr3_length: 11; clone_size: -; d_call: TRBD1; cdr3_nt: TGCAGCGTTCGGGACAGCTATGGCTACACCTTC; cdr3_aa: CSVRDSYGYTF
j_call: TRBJ1-2; v_call: TRBV3-1/TRBV3-2; cdr3_length: 15; clone_size: -; d_call: TRBD1; cdr3_nt: TGTGCCAGCAGTATCGAGGACAGGGTAAATCATGGCTACACCTTC; cdr3_aa: CASSIEDRVNHGYTF
j_call: TRBJ2-6; v_call: TRBV19; cdr3_length: 16; clone_size: once; d_call: TRBD2; cdr3_nt: TGTGCCAGTTCTAGCGGGGGGGCCGGTGGGGCCAACGTCCTGACTTTC; cdr3_aa: CASSSGGAGGANVLTF
j_call: TRBJ2-1; v_call: TRBV30; cdr3_length: 12; clone_size: -; d_call: TRBD2; cdr3_nt: TGTGCCAGCCGGGACTACCACAATGAGCAGTTCTTC; cdr3_aa: CASRDYHNEQFF
j_call: TRBJ2-2; v_call: TRBV7-9; cdr3_length: 18; clone_size: few; d_call: TRBD1; cdr3_nt: TGTGCCAGCAGCTTAGCGTACGCAGGGGGCGCGAACACCGGGGAGCTGTTTTTT; cdr3_aa: CASSLAYAGGANTGELFF
j_call: TRBJ2-6; v_call: TRBV7-9; cdr3_length: 15; clone_size: -; d_call: -; cdr3_nt: TGTGCCAGCAGCCCAGCAGGGGTTGGGGCCAACGTCCTGACTTTC; cdr3_aa: CASSPAGVGANVLTF
j_call: TRBJ2-5; v_call: TRBV19; cdr3_length: 14; clone_size: once; d_call: TRBD1; cdr3_nt: TGTGCCAGTAGTGGGACAGGGGTTGGAGAGACCCAGTACTTC; cdr3_aa: CASSGTGVGETQYF
j_call: TRBJ2-1; v_call: TRBV14; cdr3_length: 15; clone_size: -; d_call: TRBD2; cdr3_nt: TGTGCCAGCAGCCAAGGTGGCGGGAGGCGGAATGAGCAGTTCTTC; cdr3_aa: CASSQGGGRRNEQFF
j_call: TRBJ2-2; v_call: TRBV3-1/TRBV3-2; cdr3_length: 15; clone_size: -; d_call: TRBD1; cdr3_nt: TGTGCCAGCAGCCTTGGGACAGGGAACACCGGGGAGCTGTTTTTT; cdr3_aa: CASSLGTGNTGELFF
j_call: TRBJ1-1; v_call: TRBV27; cdr3_length: 14; clone_size: -; d_call: -; cdr3_nt: TGTGCCAGCAGTTTGTTCGGGTTTTTGGGTGAAGCTTTCTTT; cdr3_aa: CASSLFGFLGEAFF
j_call: TRBJ2-5; v_call: TRBV9; cdr3_length: 13; clone_size: few; d_call: -; cdr3_nt: TGTGCCAGCAGCGGGACAGCACAAGAGACCCAGTACTTC; cdr3_aa: CASSGTAQETQYF
j_call: TRBJ1-4; v_call: TRBV7-8; cdr3_length: 14; clone_size: -; d_call: -; cdr3_nt: TGTGCCAGCACGACAGGTCCAACTAATGAAAAACTGTTTTTT; cdr3_aa: CASTTGPTNEKLFF
j_call: TRBJ1-1; v_call: TRBV12-3/TRBV12-4; cdr3_length: 12; clone_size: once; d_call: -; cdr3_nt: TGTGCCAGCACTCCATCGGGCACTGAAGCTTTCTTT; cdr3_aa: CASTPSGTEAFF
j_call: TRBJ2-5; v_call: TRBV7-7; cdr3_length: 15; clone_size: -; d_call: TRBD2; cdr3_nt: TGTGCCAGCAGCTTAGTGGCTAGCGGTCAAGAGACCCAGTACTTC; cdr3_aa: CASSLVASGQETQYF
j_call: TRBJ2-3; v_call: TRBV2; cdr3_length: 16; clone_size: -; d_call: TRBD2; cdr3_nt: TGTGCCAGCAGGATGGGACTAGCGGGGGTCACAGATACGCAGTATTTT; cdr3_aa: CASRMGLAGVTDTQYF
j_call: TRBJ2-3; v_call: TRBV6-5; cdr3_length: 14; clone_size: -; d_call: TRBD2; cdr3_nt: TGTGCCAGCAATGGCGGGAGGGACTACGATACGCAGTATTTT; cdr3_aa: CASNGGRDYDTQYF
j_call: TRBJ2-5; v_call: TRBV30; cdr3_length: 13; clone_size: -; d_call: TRBD1; cdr3_nt: TGTGCCTGCACATGGGACAGCCAAGAGACCCAGTACTTC; cdr3_aa: CACTWDSQETQYF
j_call: TRBJ2-7; v_call: TRBV28; cdr3_length: 12; clone_size: -; d_call: -; cdr3_nt: TGTGCCAGCAATGGGGCGAACACGGTGCAGTACTTC; cdr3_aa: CASNGANTVQYF
j_call: TRBJ1-2; v_call: TRBV12-3/TRBV12-4; cdr3_length: 13; clone_size: -; d_call: TRBD1; cdr3_nt: TGTGCCAGCAGGCAGACAGGGGTCTATGGCTACACCTTC; cdr3_aa: CASRQTGVYGYTF